The 12 T cell receptor beta chains below were found in one sample sequenced in a study of beta chain features in type 1 diabetes. Expressed TCRB transcripts were sequenced, since all the RNA that had been isolated was reverse transcribed. The data were produced by immunoSEQ multiplex PCR, yet TCRdb's version contains in-frame clones alone and is incomplete. In the table there are about 270,000 clones, 13% to 15% of which are singletons. Regarding the study as a whole: Across all four CD4+ subsets, people with type 1 diabetes showed modestly shorter TCRB CDR3s.

Antigens of these TCRs are unknown. What was sequenced was naive CD4+ T cells from blood. These TCRs come from a man younger than 45 with type 1 diabetes.

This clone was detected a few times. The chain uses TRBV2 and TRBJ1-5; a weak D match, TRBD1 (6 bases). This CDR3 has 15 amino acids. Between the trimmed V and J ends, which lost 7 bases and 0 bases, there was a span of 13 bases. Germline V CDR1 and CDR2: SNHLY, FYNNEI. The CDR3 DNA is TGTGCCAGCATCCTGACAGGAGGTAGCAATCAGCCCCAGCATTTT. Amino acid sequence: CASILTGGSNQPQHF.

The genes are TRBV30 and TRBJ1-5, with no clear D. V gave up 1 base and J gave up 6 bases, with 10 bases separating them. Germline CDR1 and CDR2: GTSNPN and SVGIG (reference sequence). This CDR3 has 13 residues. The CDR3 sequence: CAWSGGYGQPQHF. For the CDR3, the DNA is TGTGCCTGGAGTGGAGGGTATGGTCAGCCCCAGCATTTT.

Only a few counts were recorded for this clone. Additional DNA sequences in this sample encode the identical CDR3. The chain is built from TRBV7-2 and TRBJ2-5; D is undetermined. Germline V gives CDR1 SGHTA, CDR2 FQGNSA. V shed 5 bases and J shed 2 bases, with 12 bases lying between them. The CDR3 loop spans 14 amino acids. CDR3 protein: CASSPRRGQETQYF. CDR3 sequence (DNA): TGTGCCAGCAGCCCACGAAGAGGACAAGAGACCCAGTACTTC.

This clone was seen only a few times. The chain has TRBV4-2 and TRBJ2-3; 9 nucleotides match TRBD1. Germline V gene sequence: CDR1 LGHNA, CDR2 YNFKEQ. This CDR3 is 16 amino acids long. Unmatched junction bases numbered 8, after V lost 3 bases and J lost 4 bases. The CDR3 here is CASSHLQGAGADTQYF. The CDR3 DNA reads as TGTGCCAGCAGCCACCTACAGGGGGCGGGCGCAGATACGCAGTATTTT.

The CDR3 here is CASSQGQIQETQYF. In DNA, the CDR3 is TGCGCCAGCAGCCAAGGACAGATTCAAGAGACCCAGTACTTC. The rearrangement uses TRBV4-1 and TRBJ2-5; tentative D call: TRBD1 (5 bases). The germline V gene has CDR1 MGHRA and CDR2 YSYEKL. The length of the CDR3 is 14 residues. Trimming shortened V by 1 base and J by 2 bases, and 8 bases separated the two germline ends.

This chain connects TRBV29-1 to TRBJ2-1; 7 nucleotides align to TRBD2. The CDR3 contains 15 residues. Germline CDR1 reads SQVTM; CDR2 reads ANQGSEA. V trimming: 4 bases; J trimming: 5 bases; junction bases outside the gene matches: 11. This CDR3 is CSVGGGRGQDNEQFF. CDR3 nucleotide sequence: TGCAGCGTTGGGGGCGGGAGAGGACAAGACAATGAGCAGTTCTTC.

This rearrangement joins TRBV5-1 to TRBJ2-1; maybe TRBD2 (5 bases). The germline V and J ends were trimmed by 2 bases and 7 bases, with 13 bases remaining between them. There are 14 residues in the CDR3. Germline lookup yields CDR1 SGHRS and CDR2 YFSETQ. The DNA of the CDR3 is TGCGCCAGCAGCTTTTCATGGACGGGAAATGAGCAGTTCTTC. This codes for CASSFSWTGNEQFF.

V and J are TRBV28 and TRBJ2-3, with a weak D call TRBD2 (5 bases). Germline V lookup: CDR1 MDHEN, CDR2 SYDVKM. Trimming took off 2 bases at V and 5 bases at J, with 11 bases between the two ends. The CDR3 covers 14 residues. CDR3 sequence: CASSLGQAGDTQYF. The CDR3 bases are TGTGCCAGCAGTTTAGGGCAGGCGGGAGATACGCAGTATTTT.

CDR3 in amino acids: CASSPLSGGTDTQYF. In DNA form, the CDR3 reads TGTGCCAGCAGTCCCCTCAGCGGGGGCACAGATACGCAGTATTTT. The chain recombines TRBV6-5 with TRBJ2-3; 7 bases agree with TRBD2. The length of the CDR3 is 15 residues. The V segment lost 5 bases and the J segment 1 base; nucleotides outside the gene matches: 6. CDR1 MNHEY and CDR2 SVGAGI come from the germline V gene.

The sample holds a few counts of this clone. The rearrangement joins TRBV5-5 to TRBJ2-2; 7 bases are a match to TRBD1. The V and J ends lost 6 bases and 6 bases, in that order; junction bases with no gene match: 8. Germline values: CDR1 SGHKS, CDR2 YYEKEE (reference sequence). The CDR3 totals 14 residues. The CDR3 reads CASTPGQRAGELFF. The CDR3 coding sequence is TGTGCCAGCACCCCGGGACAGAGGGCCGGGGAGCTGTTTTTT.

This clone was detected only a few times. The rearrangement uses TRBV5-6 and TRBJ1-2, with TRBD1 matching 7 bases. The CDR3 is 14 residues long. Trimming took 1 base from V and 8 from J; bases not matched to a gene: 8. The germline V gene has CDR1 SGHDT and CDR2 YYEEEE. The CDR3 spells CASSLYEGAVGYTF. CDR3 nucleotides: TGTGCCAGCAGCTTGTATGAGGGGGCAGTGGGCTACACCTTC. Complete variable domain (other parts from reference TRBV5-6 and TRBJ1-2): DAGVTQSPTHLIKTRGQQVTLRCSPKSGHDTVSWYQQALGQGPQFIFQYYEEEERQRGNFPDRFSGHQFPNYSSELNVNALLLGDSALYLCASSLYEGAVGYTFGSGTRLTVV.

This clone came up a few times. In the same sample, other DNA sequences code for this CDR3. V gene TRBV9 combines with J gene TRBJ2-2; TRBD2 is a possible D gene (6 bases). The CDR3 has 13 amino acids. Germline CDR1 SGDLS, CDR2 YYNGEE. V lost 2 bases and J lost 4, with 6 bases in between. CDR3 sequence (DNA): TGTGCCAGCAGCGTGGAGGGCACCGGGGAGCTGTTTTTT. As protein: CASSVEGTGELFF.